The 28 T cell receptor beta chains in this list originate from one sample, sequenced in a study of stem cell transplantation in POMP-related autoinflammatory disease. Assay used: immunoSEQ multiplex PCR; TCRdb lists only in-frame clones, some missing. The sample has thousands of clones, 88% seen once. This material consisted of CD8+ T cells from PBMCs, taken after stem cell transplantation. These receptors originate from a human patient with POMP-related autoinflammation and immune dysregulation (PRAID). Some T cells may be the graft donor's.

The V call is TRBV10-2, the J call TRBJ1-6; the D gene is possibly TRBD1 (5 bases). The germline V gene encodes CDR1 WSHSY and CDR2 SAAADI. Trimming removed 6 bases from V and 8 bases from J, with 26 bases in between. The CDR3 has 18 amino acids. The CDR3 spells CASRAHLRQPRIYSPLHF. In DNA form, the CDR3 reads TGCGCCAGCAGGGCCCATCTGCGACAGCCGCGGATCTATTCACCCCTCCACTTT.

The chain recombines TRBV27 with TRBJ2-3; 10 bases are shared with TRBD1. V shed 6 bases and J 3 bases; nucleotides not matched to a gene: 3. CDR1 and CDR2 from the germline V gene are MNHEY and SMNVEV (reference sequence). The CDR3 spans 14 residues. The CDR3 protein is CASSWDRGTDTQYF. The CDR3 region has the DNA TGTGCCAGCAGCTGGGACAGGGGTACAGATACGCAGTATTTT.

V is TRBV4-1 and J is TRBJ1-6; no clear D gene. Germline V gene sequence: CDR1 MGHRA, CDR2 YSYEKL. This CDR3 comprises 17 residues. V gave up 0 bases and J gave up 1 base, with 10 bases separating them. The CDR3 DNA reads TGCGCCAGCAGCCAAGATGGGCGGGCGTCCTATAATTCACCCCTCCACTTT. This sequence encodes CASSQDGRASYNSPLHF.

V usage is TRBV7-6 and J usage is TRBJ2-1; D ambiguous. The CDR3 consists of 18 residues. The V end was cut by 1 base, the J end by 0 bases, with 16 bases between. Per the germline V gene, CDR1 is SGHVS and CDR2 is FNYEAQ. CDR3 loop: CASSLGYRAPSSYNEQFF. The CDR3 DNA sequence: TGTGCCAGCAGCTTAGGGTATCGGGCCCCGAGCTCCTACAATGAGCAGTTCTTC. Filled out from reference TRBV7-6 and TRBJ2-1, the complete variable domain reads GAGVSQSPRYKVTKRGQDVALRCDPISGHVSLYWYRQALGQGPEFLTYFNYEAQQDKSGLPNDRFSAERPEGSISTLTIQRTEQRDSAMYRCASSLGYRAPSSYNEQFFGPGTRLTVL.

The V gene is TRBV4-1, the J gene TRBJ1-3; unclear D gene. Trimming pared 9 bases from V and 0 bases from J, leaving 3 bases between. Germline values: CDR1 MGHRA, CDR2 YSYEKL. The CDR3 runs 11 residues. This CDR3 reads CASRSGNTIYF. In nucleotides, the CDR3 is TGCGCCAGTCGCTCTGGAAACACCATATATTTT.

The chain links TRBV27 to TRBJ2-2; 12 nucleotides match TRBD2. The CDR3 consists of 21 residues. Per germline, CDR1 MNHEY and CDR2 SMNVEV (reference sequence). The trim removed 3 bases at V and 0 bases at J, leaving 14 bases unmatched. The CDR3 region is CASSLAGVLAGGGSNTGELFF. The CDR3 DNA sequence: TGTGCCAGCAGTTTGGCCGGGGTTCTAGCGGGAGGGGGTTCGAACACCGGGGAGCTGTTTTTT.

This sequence joins TRBV3-1 (or the pseudogene TRBV3-2) and TRBJ2-3, with D possibly being TRBD2 (6 bases). This CDR3 has 16 residues. V was trimmed by 1 base and J by 4 bases, leaving 15 bases between them. Germline loops: CDR1 LGHDT, CDR2 YNNKEL (reference sequence). The CDR3 coding sequence is TGTGCCAGCAGCCAAGTAGCGGCAAGCAAACCAGATACGCAGTATTTT. Amino acid sequence: CASSQVAASKPDTQYF.

In this sample, this clone turned up a few times. This sequence joins TRBV18 and TRBJ1-1; D possibly corresponds to TRBD1 (5 bases). CDR3 length: 16 amino acids. Germline CDR1 and CDR2: KGHSH and LQKENI. V gave up 6 bases and J gave up 0 bases, with 17 bases separating them. The CDR3 region is CASSLRGIMMNTEAFF. The CDR3, as DNA: TGTGCCAGCTCGCTCCGGGGGATCATGATGAACACTGAAGCTTTCTTT. Full variable domain (missing parts from reference TRBV18 and TRBJ1-1): NAGVMQNPRHLVRRRGQEARLRCSPMKGHSHVYWYRQLPEEGLKFMVYLQKENIIDESGMPKERFSAEFPKEGPSILRIQQVVRGDSAAYFCASSLRGIMMNTEAFFGQGTRLTVV.

The J gene is TRBJ1-4, the V gene TRBV2; D is uncertain. This CDR3 is built from 20 residues. The V gene lost 0 bases and the J gene lost 0 bases, with 20 bases spanning the gap. Germline V gives CDR1 SNHLY, CDR2 FYNNEI. CDR3 nucleotide sequence: TGTGCCAGCAGTGAAGCACCTACAGATTGGATATGGGCAACTAATGAAAAACTGTTTTTT. It encodes CASSEAPTDWIWATNEKLFF.

This chain links TRBV27 with TRBJ2-1, with 11 bases that match TRBD2. The CDR3 consists of 16 residues. The V gene end was trimmed by 6 bases and the J gene end by 8 bases; junction bases not matched to a gene: 12. Germline CDR1 is MNHEY and CDR2 is SMNVEV (reference sequence). For the CDR3, the DNA is TGTGCCAGCAGCCAACTTAGCGGGAGGGCCTTGTATGAGCAGTTCTTC. It codes for CASSQLSGRALYEQFF.

The rearrangement uses TRBV13 and TRBJ2-1; D may be TRBD2 (5 bases). The CDR3 is 12 residues long. The ends were cut back, 4 bases at V and 6 bases at J, with 7 bases in the middle. The V gene's germline CDR1 is PRHDT and CDR2 FYEKMQ (reference sequence). The DNA of the CDR3 is TGTGCCAGCAGCTCACTAGTCAATGAGCAGTTCTTC. Its translation is CASSSLVNEQFF.

V and J are TRBV27 and TRBJ2-1; D is unclear. This CDR3 has 13 amino acids. Trimming took off 5 bases at V and 5 bases at J, with 10 bases between the two ends. Germline CDR1 is MNHEY and CDR2 is SMNVEV (reference sequence). The CDR3 spells CASSLTENNEQFF. In DNA form, the CDR3 reads TGTGCCAGCAGTCTAACAGAAAACAATGAGCAGTTCTTC.

The chain couples TRBV5-4 to TRBJ2-3, with a tentative D call TRBD1 (6 bases). The CDR3 spans 15 residues. V lost 4 bases, J lost 5 bases, and 17 bases lay in between. The V gene's germline CDR1 is SGHNT and CDR2 YYREEE (reference sequence). The CDR3 protein is CASSRGQTTLDTQYF. CDR3 in DNA: TGTGCCAGCAGCCGTGGACAGACCACGTTAGATACGCAGTATTTT.

The chain carries TRBV12-3 or TRBV12-4 and TRBJ2-5; D unclear. With 5 bases removed from V and 4 bases from J, the gap between germline ends came to 11 bases. The CDR3 has 13 amino acids. For the CDR3, the DNA is TGTGCCAGCAGTCTCCTCAGGCGAGAGACCCAGTACTTC. Residues: CASSLLRRETQYF.

The chain has TRBV27 and TRBJ1-5; D gene ambiguous. The length of the CDR3 is 13 residues. With 3 bases removed from V and 9 bases from J, the gap between germline ends came to 12 bases. Germline CDR1 is MNHEY and CDR2 is SMNVEV (reference sequence). The CDR3 protein is CASSFQVGWPQHF. The CDR3 DNA follows: TGTGCCAGCAGTTTCCAGGTTGGATGGCCCCAGCATTTT.

The rearrangement joins TRBV5-6 to TRBJ2-5; no clear D. From germline, CDR1 is SGHDT and CDR2 YYEEEE. Trimming took off 1 base at V and 2 bases at J, with 9 bases between the two ends. The CDR3 totals 14 residues. CDR3 coding DNA: TGTGCCAGCAGCTTGTTAGACGGACAAGAGACCCAGTACTTC. It encodes CASSLLDGQETQYF. The full variable domain, with the rest looked up from reference TRBV5-6 and TRBJ2-5, is DAGVTQSPTHLIKTRGQQVTLRCSPKSGHDTVSWYQQALGQGPQFIFQYYEEEERQRGNFPDRFSGHQFPNYSSELNVNALLLGDSALYLCASSLLDGQETQYFGPGTRLLVL.

This rearrangement joins TRBV4-1 to TRBJ2-1; D gene unclear. This CDR3 contains 15 residues. Between the trimmed V and J ends, which lost 4 bases and 2 bases, there was a span of 12 bases. CDR1 is MGHRA and CDR2 is YSYEKL in the germline V gene. Here the CDR3 DNA reads TGCGCCAGCAGCCCCCAGATGGGCCCCTACAATGAGCAGTTCTTC. It codes for CASSPQMGPYNEQFF.

CDR3 sequence reads: CASSPGGHFSNQPQHF. DNA of the CDR3: TGTGCCAGTAGTCCCGGGGGACACTTTAGCAATCAGCCCCAGCATTTT. The V call is TRBV19, the J call TRBJ1-5; the D gene is possibly TRBD1 (6 bases). The V gene's germline CDR1 is LNHDA and CDR2 SQIVND (reference sequence). The V and J ends lost 5 bases and 0 bases respectively, with 14 bases between them. The CDR3 loop spans 16 amino acids.

This clone was detected a few times. The chain recombines TRBV6-1 with TRBJ1-5, with 7 bases lining up with TRBD1. Germline assignment: CDR1 MNHNS and CDR2 SASEGT. This CDR3 is 17 amino acids long. V lost 2 bases, J lost 0 bases, and 7 bases stayed unmatched. As DNA, the CDR3 is TGTGCCAGCAGTGAAAACCAGGGGGGTTATAGCAATCAGCCCCAGCATTTT. This gives the protein CASSENQGGYSNQPQHF.

V usage is TRBV7-9 and J usage is TRBJ1-6, with D hard to call. The V gene's germline CDR1 is SEHNR and CDR2 FQNEAQ (reference sequence). V was shortened by 6 bases and J by 1 base, with 10 bases between the two germline ends. The length of the CDR3 is 15 residues. For the CDR3, the DNA is TGTGCCAGCAGGTCTGTAGGATCCTATAATTCACCCCTCCACTTT. Protein: CASRSVGSYNSPLHF.

This chain joins TRBV13 and TRBJ2-3, with 12 bases matching TRBD2. Germline lookup yields CDR1 PRHDT and CDR2 FYEKMQ (reference sequence). The CDR3 sequence is 16 residues long. After removal of 5 bases from V and 4 bases from J, the junction contained 7 bases not matched to a gene. CDR3 in amino acids: CASSPGTSGYPDTQYF. The CDR3 DNA is TGTGCCAGCAGCCCGGGGACTAGCGGGTACCCAGATACGCAGTATTTT. Using reference TRBV13 and TRBJ2-3 for the parts outside the CDR3, the full variable domain is AAGVIQSPRHLIKEKRETATLKCYPIPRHDTVYWYQQGPGQDPQFLISFYEKMQSDKGSIPDRFSAQQFSDYHSELNMSSLELGDSALYFCASSPGTSGYPDTQYFGPGTRLTVL.

The gene calls are TRBV5-6 and TRBJ2-7; D perhaps matches TRBD1 (6 bases). This CDR3 contains 14 residues. Germline CDR1 reads SGHDT; CDR2 reads YYEEEE. The V gene lost 0 bases and the J gene lost 9 bases, with 16 bases spanning the gap. As DNA, the CDR3 is TGTGCCAGCAGCTTGGGGACAGTTACTCCGGGGCAGTACTTC. Translated: CASSLGTVTPGQYF.

The rearrangement links TRBV19 to TRBJ1-1; no definite D call. CDR3 length: 15 residues. Deletions cut 0 bases from V and 0 bases from J, with 8 bases between. CDR1 is LNHDA and CDR2 is SQIVND in the germline V gene (reference sequence). This CDR3 is CASSIDDLMNTEAFF. As DNA, the CDR3 is TGTGCCAGTAGTATAGACGATTTGATGAACACTGAAGCTTTCTTT.

This chain links TRBV19 with TRBJ1-2, with 8 positions matching TRBD1. Trimming removed 10 bases from V and 4 bases from J; junction bases left unmatched: 14. The CDR3 loop spans 15 amino acids. Per germline, CDR1 LNHDA and CDR2 SQIVND (reference sequence). The CDR3 nucleotides read TGTGCCACTTACTCGGACAGGGTTTTTTTCTATGGCTACACCTTC. Translated: CATYSDRVFFYGYTF.

The chain recombines TRBV30 with TRBJ1-5; the D is unclear. V was cut by 1 base and J by 7 bases, with 11 bases left in between. Looked up from germline, CDR1 is GTSNPN and CDR2 is SVGIG (reference sequence). The CDR3 is 13 amino acids. CDR3 protein: CAWSGGEEQPQHF. CDR3 in DNA: TGTGCCTGGAGTGGGGGAGAGGAGCAGCCCCAGCATTTT.

This clone was seen a single time. The rearrangement joins TRBV10-2 to TRBJ2-6; D not certain. The ends were cut back, 8 bases at V and 0 bases at J, with 8 bases in the middle. This CDR3 spans 14 amino acids. Germline V gives CDR1 WSHSY, CDR2 SAAADI. CDR3 bases: TGCGCCAGCCTGACCCACTCTGGGGCCAACGTCCTGACTTTC. Residues: CASLTHSGANVLTF.

The chain combines TRBV2 with TRBJ1-5, with D unclear. Trimming removed 6 bases at V and 9 bases at J, with 18 bases between. Looked up from germline, CDR1 is SNHLY and CDR2 is FYNNEI. There are 14 residues in the CDR3. The CDR3 coding sequence is TGTGCCAGCAGGGCCCAGCTCTGGGGAGTGCCCCAGCATTTT. This gives the protein CASRAQLWGVPQHF.

V is TRBV19 and J is TRBJ2-1; 11 bases are shared with TRBD1. From germline, CDR1 is LNHDA and CDR2 SQIVND (reference sequence). V shed 3 bases and J 9 bases; nucleotides not matched to a gene: 7. The CDR3 totals 15 residues. CDR3 sequence reads: CASSIGDRGLGEQFF. The CDR3 bases are TGTGCCAGTAGTATTGGGGACAGGGGGTTGGGTGAGCAGTTCTTC.